These 23 T cell receptor beta chains came from one sample sequenced in a study of T cells after yellow fever vaccination. TCRdb used MiXCR to reprocess the 5' RACE reads, holding one entry per CDR3 protein. This sample carries around 50,000 distinct CDR3 sequences, 6% to 7% of them seen once, and the ten largest clones take more than 9%. Sequences were derived from PBMCs, either bulk or a sorted T-cell subset (CD4+, CD8+, memory, or dextramer-sorted; not recorded which), sampled 45 days after the yellow fever booster vaccination. All receptors derive from a young man who received the YFV17D yellow fever vaccine.

This clonotype has at least ten counts. CDR3 amino acids: CSARDQRSGQPQHF. Written as DNA, the CDR3 is TGCAGTGCTAGAGATCAAAGGAGCGGGCAGCCCCAGCATTTT. V is TRBV20-1 and J is TRBJ1-5; the D is unclear. The CDR3 sequence is 14 residues long. Per germline, CDR1 DFQATT and CDR2 SNEGSKA (reference sequence). The ends were cut back, 0 bases at V and 7 bases at J, with 13 bases in the middle.

V gene TRBV20-1 combines with J gene TRBJ1-1; D not certain. This CDR3 region has 15 residues. Per germline, CDR1 DFQATT and CDR2 SNEGSKA (reference sequence). Trimming removed 6 bases from V and 2 bases from J, with 19 bases in between. CDR3 loop: CSATPTAQYNTEAFF. The CDR3 coding sequence is TGCAGTGCCACGCCCACCGCCCAGTATAACACTGAAGCTTTCTTT.

This clonotype came up a few times. The chain couples TRBV5-1 to TRBJ1-6; unclear D gene. Trimming shortened V by 2 bases and J by 10 bases, and 10 bases separated the two germline ends. Germline assignment: CDR1 SGHRS and CDR2 YFSETQ. CDR3 length equals 13 residues. CDR3 sequence: CASSFGEKSPLHF. DNA for the CDR3: TGCGCCAGCAGCTTCGGGGAGAAATCACCCCTCCACTTT.

This clonotype occurred many times. The chain is built from TRBV7-2 and TRBJ1-2; D remains unclear. The CDR3 has 14 amino acids. The V gene's germline CDR1 is SGHTA and CDR2 FQGNSA. V was clipped by 3 bases and J by 0 bases, with 8 bases between them. In nucleotides, the CDR3 is TGTGCCAGCAGCTTGAACCCCGCTAACTATGGCTACACCTTC. This sequence encodes CASSLNPANYGYTF.

This clonotype was counted ten times or more. The CDR3 loop reads CASSASGRSGELFF. In nucleotides, the CDR3 is TGTGCCAGCAGCGCCTCAGGGAGGAGCGGGGAGCTGTTTTTT. The chain is built from TRBV7-7 and TRBJ2-2, with D possibly being TRBD2 (6 bases). V was shortened by 5 bases and J by 7 bases, with 14 bases between the two germline ends. The CDR3 sequence is 14 residues long. Germline lookup yields CDR1 SSHAT and CDR2 FNYEAQ (reference sequence).

At least ten counts were recorded for this clonotype. The V gene is TRBV27, the J gene TRBJ1-4; D is ambiguous. The CDR3 sequence is 12 residues long. Germline assignment: CDR1 MNHEY and CDR2 SMNVEV (reference sequence). V lost 6 bases and J lost 8, with 10 bases in between. CDR3: CASRAIGEKLFF. For the CDR3, the DNA is TGTGCCAGCAGGGCAATAGGGGAAAAACTGTTTTTT. The full variable domain, with the rest looked up from reference TRBV27 and TRBJ1-4, is EAQVTQNPRYLITVTGKKLTVTCSQNMNHEYMSWYRQDPGLGLRQIYYSMNVEVTDKGDVPEGYKVSRKEKRNFPLILESPSPNQTSLYFCASRAIGEKLFFGSGTQLSVL.

This clonotype was found a few times. The gene calls are TRBV11-2 and TRBJ2-2; 13 bases agree with TRBD2. Trimming cost V 2 bases and J 6 bases; bases outside gene matches: 6. The germline gives CDR1 SGHAT, CDR2 FQNNGV. The CDR3 is 17 residues long. For the CDR3, the DNA is TGTGCCAGCAGCTTAAAACTAGCGGGAGGGATAGCCGGGGAGCTGTTTTTT. Translated, it gives CASSLKLAGGIAGELFF.

This clonotype was found many times. The chain recombines TRBV29-1 with TRBJ1-2; TRBD1 agrees at 8 bases. Looked up from germline, CDR1 is SQVTM and CDR2 is ANQGSEA. J was trimmed by 8 bases and V by 6 bases; bases with no gene match: 5. The CDR3 is 11 amino acids. CDR3 DNA: TGCAGCGTGCAGGGGGCGGGAGGCTACACCTTC. Translating it yields CSVQGAGGYTF. Full variable domain (outside the CDR3, taken from reference TRBV29-1 and TRBJ1-2): SAVISQKPSRDICQRGTSLTIQCQVDSQVTMMFWYRQQPGQSLTLIATANQGSEATYESGFVIDKFPISRPNLTFSTLTVSNMSPEDSSIYLCSVQGAGGYTFGSGTRLTVV.

This clonotype came up many times. The chain carries TRBV11-2 and TRBJ1-6; unclear D gene. The CDR3 has 14 residues. Trimming took off 3 bases at V and 6 bases at J, with 9 bases between the two ends. In germline, CDR1 is SGHAT, CDR2 FQNNGV. CDR3 protein: CASSLMEGNSPLHF. CDR3 nucleotides: TGTGCCAGCAGCTTGATGGAGGGTAATTCACCCCTCCACTTT.

This clonotype was counted many times. One junction end disagrees with the germline gene, perhaps due to a read error. The chain has TRBV30 and TRBJ1-4; 7 bases line up with TRBD1. The CDR3 length is 16 residues. Germline CDR1 reads GTSNPN; CDR2 reads SVGIG (reference sequence). The CDR3 coding sequence is TGTGCCTGGAGCGGTCTCTGGGACAGAGGGAATGACAAACTGTTTTTT. Protein product: CAWSGLWDRGNDKLFF.

This clonotype was seen many times. This chain uses TRBV27 with TRBJ2-1; no clear D gene. The germline V gene encodes CDR1 MNHEY and CDR2 SMNVEV (reference sequence). The CDR3 extends over 12 amino acids. V was pared by 2 bases and J by 6 bases, with 5 bases between. CDR3: CASSLKGNEQFF. The CDR3 DNA follows: TGTGCCAGCAGTTTAAAGGGCAATGAGCAGTTCTTC.

This clonotype is medium-sized by share. This chain joins TRBV12-3 or TRBV12-4 and TRBJ2-1; 8 bases agree with TRBD2. The V gene end was trimmed by 6 bases and the J gene end by 9 bases; junction bases not matched to a gene: 13. CDR3 size: 15 residues. The DNA of the CDR3 is TGTGCCAGCAGCCCACGGCCAGCGGGAGTCTCTGAGCAGTTCTTC. This translates into CASSPRPAGVSEQFF.

The rearrangement links TRBV13 to TRBJ1-2; 9 nucleotides agree with TRBD1. CDR1 is PRHDT, CDR2 FYEKMQ, per germline (reference sequence). Trimming removed 5 bases from V and 2 bases from J; junction bases left unmatched: 3. This CDR3 is built from 14 residues. The CDR3 DNA is TGTGCCAGCAGCCTCGGGACAGGGAACTATGGCTACACCTTC. It codes for CASSLGTGNYGYTF. The full variable domain, completed using reference TRBV13 and TRBJ1-2, is AAGVIQSPRHLIKEKRETATLKCYPIPRHDTVYWYQQGPGQDPQFLISFYEKMQSDKGSIPDRFSAQQFSDYHSELNMSSLELGDSALYFCASSLGTGNYGYTFGSGTRLTVV.

This clonotype was counted at least ten times. The chain is built from TRBV5-1 and TRBJ2-3, with 12 bases lining up with TRBD2. The V segment lost 1 base and the J segment 2 bases; nucleotides outside the gene matches: 8. Germline CDR1 SGHRS, CDR2 YFSETQ. The CDR3 runs to 18 residues. The CDR3 sequence is CASSLLASGRAFTDTQYF. CDR3 coding DNA: TGCGCCAGCAGCTTGCTCGCTAGCGGGAGGGCCTTCACAGATACGCAGTATTTT.

Ten or more counts support this clonotype. The J gene is TRBJ1-5, the V gene TRBV20-1; the match to TRBD1 covers 8 bases. CDR3 length: 14 residues. CDR1 and CDR2 from the germline V gene are DFQATT and SNEGSKA (reference sequence). The junction had 9 bases not matched to a gene; V was cut back by 6 bases and J by 5 bases. The CDR3 is CSAVLTGVDQPQHF. As DNA, the CDR3 is TGCAGTGCAGTCCTGACAGGGGTGGATCAGCCCCAGCATTTT.

This sequence joins TRBV6-1 and TRBJ1-3; D ambiguous. This CDR3 contains 15 residues. CDR1 MNHNS and CDR2 SASEGT come from the germline V gene. The V end lost 5 bases, the J end lost 0 bases, and 11 bases lay between the germline ends. In DNA, the CDR3 is TGTGCCAGCAGTAAGAGCATGATCTCTGGAAACACCATATATTTT. Residues: CASSKSMISGNTIYF.

This clonotype has just a few counts. The chain carries TRBV20-1 and TRBJ2-7; D gene unclear. The V end was cut by 3 bases, the J end by 3 bases, with 9 bases between. This CDR3 is built from 12 residues. Germline V gene sequence: CDR1 DFQATT, CDR2 SNEGSKA (reference sequence). The CDR3 spells CSASLPHYEQYF. CDR3 sequence (DNA): TGCAGTGCTAGTTTGCCGCACTACGAGCAGTACTTC.

This clonotype was found a few times. This rearrangement joins TRBV7-3 to TRBJ2-1; D not resolved. With 5 bases removed from V and 0 bases from J, the gap between germline ends came to 11 bases. This CDR3 has 15 amino acids. The germline V gene has CDR1 SGHTA and CDR2 FQGTGA. CDR3 protein: CASSTDLNSYNEQFF. The CDR3 DNA is TGTGCCAGCAGCACTGACCTGAACTCCTACAATGAGCAGTTCTTC. Complete variable domain (other parts from reference TRBV7-3 and TRBJ2-1): GAGVSQTPSNKVTEKGKYVELRCDPISGHTALYWYRQSLGQGPEFLIYFQGTGAADDSGLPNDRFFAVRPEGSVSTLKIQRTERGDSAVYLCASSTDLNSYNEQFFGPGTRLTVL.

This clonotype showed up many times. The chain links TRBV28 to TRBJ2-1; 8 nucleotides agree with TRBD2. This CDR3 is built from 12 residues. CDR1 and CDR2 (germline): MDHEN, SYDVKM. Trimming cost V 7 bases and J 8 bases; bases outside gene matches: 4. The CDR3 sequence: CASTPSGYEQFF. The CDR3, as DNA: TGTGCCAGCACCCCTAGCGGGTATGAGCAGTTCTTC.

This clonotype was seen repeatedly, ten times or more. The chain recombines TRBV10-3 with TRBJ2-1, with 10 bases identical to TRBD1. Germline V gene data show CDR1 as ENHRY and CDR2 as SYGVKD. The CDR3 covers 14 residues. J lost 7 bases, V lost 10 bases, and 10 bases had no gene match. This CDR3 is CATSDRGRNNEQFF. DNA for the CDR3: TGTGCCACCTCAGACAGGGGGCGCAATAATGAGCAGTTCTTC.

The chain joins TRBV5-1 to TRBJ2-1; D not resolved. Germline V CDR1 and CDR2: SGHRS, YFSETQ. The CDR3 length is 14 residues. Between the trimmed V and J ends, which lost 4 bases and 8 bases, there was a span of 16 bases. DNA of the CDR3: TGCGCCAGCAGCACGGATGCCTTAGGCTATGAGCAGTTCTTC. Its translation: CASSTDALGYEQFF.

This clonotype came up many times. The J gene is TRBJ2-1, the V gene TRBV7-2; maybe TRBD1 (6 bases). V lost 0 bases to trimming and J lost 6 bases, with 6 bases between them. The CDR3 loop spans 13 amino acids. Germline CDR1 and CDR2: SGHTA and FQGNSA. CDR3 region: CASSLAGANEQFF. CDR3 nucleotide sequence: TGTGCCAGCAGCTTAGCGGGGGCCAATGAGCAGTTCTTC.

There are many counts of this clonotype. This sequence joins TRBV19 and TRBJ2-5, with D unresolved. The CDR3 loop spans 14 amino acids. Germline CDR1 reads LNHDA; CDR2 reads SQIVND (reference sequence). The V gene lost 6 bases and the J gene lost 5 bases, with 16 bases spanning the gap. The CDR3, as DNA: TGTGCCAGTAGCGACTCGGGCGGAATCGAGACCCAGTACTTC. It codes for CASSDSGGIETQYF.